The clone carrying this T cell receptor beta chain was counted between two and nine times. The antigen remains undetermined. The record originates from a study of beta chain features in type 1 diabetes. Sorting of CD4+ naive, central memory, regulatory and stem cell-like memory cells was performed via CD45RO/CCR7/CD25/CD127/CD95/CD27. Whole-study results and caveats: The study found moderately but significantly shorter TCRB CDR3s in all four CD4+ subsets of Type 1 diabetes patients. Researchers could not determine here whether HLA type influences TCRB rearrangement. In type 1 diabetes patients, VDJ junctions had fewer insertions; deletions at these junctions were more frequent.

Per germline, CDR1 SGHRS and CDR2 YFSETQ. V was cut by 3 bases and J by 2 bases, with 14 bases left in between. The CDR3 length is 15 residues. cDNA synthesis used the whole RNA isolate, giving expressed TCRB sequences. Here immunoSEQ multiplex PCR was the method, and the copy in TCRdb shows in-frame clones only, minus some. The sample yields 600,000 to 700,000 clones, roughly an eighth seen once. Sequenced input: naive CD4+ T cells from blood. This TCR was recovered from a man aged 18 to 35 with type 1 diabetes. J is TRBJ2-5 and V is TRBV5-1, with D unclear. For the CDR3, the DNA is TGCGCCAGCAGCTCCAGAACTCCAAAACAAGAGACCCAGTACTTC. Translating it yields CASSSRTPKQETQYF. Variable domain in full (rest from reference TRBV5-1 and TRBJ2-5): KAGVTQTPRYLIKTRGQQVTLSCSPISGHRSVSWYQQTPGQGLQFLFEYFSETQRNKGNFPGRFSGRQFSNSRSEMNVSTLELGDSALYLCASSSRTPKQETQYFGPGTRLLVL.